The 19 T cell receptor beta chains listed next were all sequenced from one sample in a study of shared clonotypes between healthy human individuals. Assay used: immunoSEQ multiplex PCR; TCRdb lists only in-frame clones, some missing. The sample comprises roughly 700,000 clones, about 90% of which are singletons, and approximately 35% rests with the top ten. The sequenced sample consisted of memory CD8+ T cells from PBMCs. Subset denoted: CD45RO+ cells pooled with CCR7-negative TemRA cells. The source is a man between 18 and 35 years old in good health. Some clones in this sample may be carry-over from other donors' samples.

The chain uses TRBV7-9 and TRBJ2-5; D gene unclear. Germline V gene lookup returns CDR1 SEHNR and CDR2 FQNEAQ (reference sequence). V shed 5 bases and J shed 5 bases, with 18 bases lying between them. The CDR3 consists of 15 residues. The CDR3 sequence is CASSPTIRIEETQYF. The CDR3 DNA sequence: TGTGCCAGCAGCCCTACCATCCGGATCGAGGAGACCCAGTACTTC.

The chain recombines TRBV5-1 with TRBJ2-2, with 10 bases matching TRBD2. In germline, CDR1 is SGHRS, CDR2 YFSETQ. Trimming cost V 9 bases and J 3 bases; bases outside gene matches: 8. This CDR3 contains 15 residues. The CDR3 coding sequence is TGCGCCATTTCCTTAGCGGGAGGTCACACCGGGGAGCTGTTTTTT. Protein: CAISLAGGHTGELFF.

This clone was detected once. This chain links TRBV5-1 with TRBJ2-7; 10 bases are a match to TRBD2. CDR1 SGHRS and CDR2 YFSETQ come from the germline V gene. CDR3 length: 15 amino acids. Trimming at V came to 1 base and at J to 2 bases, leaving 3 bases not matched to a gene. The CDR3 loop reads CASSLSSGSTYEQYF. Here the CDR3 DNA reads TGCGCCAGCAGCTTGTCTAGCGGGAGCACCTACGAGCAGTACTTC. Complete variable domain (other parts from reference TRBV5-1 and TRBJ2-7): KAGVTQTPRYLIKTRGQQVTLSCSPISGHRSVSWYQQTPGQGLQFLFEYFSETQRNKGNFPGRFSGRQFSNSRSEMNVSTLELGDSALYLCASSLSSGSTYEQYFGPGTRLTVT.

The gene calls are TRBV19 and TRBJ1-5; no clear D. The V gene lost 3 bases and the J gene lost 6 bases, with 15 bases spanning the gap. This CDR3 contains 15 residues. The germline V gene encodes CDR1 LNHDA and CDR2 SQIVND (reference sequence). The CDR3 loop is CASSMAPAGSQPQHF. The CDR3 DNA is TGTGCCAGTAGTATGGCCCCGGCCGGGTCTCAGCCCCAGCATTTT.

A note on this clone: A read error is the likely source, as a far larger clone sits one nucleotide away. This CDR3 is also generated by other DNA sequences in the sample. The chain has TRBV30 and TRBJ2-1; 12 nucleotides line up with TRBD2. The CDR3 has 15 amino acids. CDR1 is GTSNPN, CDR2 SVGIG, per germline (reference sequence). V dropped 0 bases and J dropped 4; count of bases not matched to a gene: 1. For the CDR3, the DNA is TGTGCCTGGAGTGTACTAGCGGGAGGATACAATGAGCAGTTCTTC. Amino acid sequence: CAWSVLAGGYNEQFF.

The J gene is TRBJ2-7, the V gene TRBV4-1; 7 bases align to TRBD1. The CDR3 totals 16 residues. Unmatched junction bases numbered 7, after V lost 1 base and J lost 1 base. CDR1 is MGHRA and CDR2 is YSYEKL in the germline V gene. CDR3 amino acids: CASSQVGRGFSYEQYF. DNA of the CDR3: TGCGCCAGCAGCCAAGTCGGCAGGGGGTTTTCCTACGAGCAGTACTTC.

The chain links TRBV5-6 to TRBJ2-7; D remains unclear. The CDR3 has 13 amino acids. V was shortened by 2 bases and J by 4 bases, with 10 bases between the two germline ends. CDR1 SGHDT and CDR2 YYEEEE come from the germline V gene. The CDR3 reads CASSLMSRYEQYF. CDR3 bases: TGTGCCAGCAGCTTAATGAGCAGGTACGAGCAGTACTTC.

CDR3: CAISYDSPGKFGDEQFF. Written as DNA, the CDR3 is TGTGCCATCAGCTACGACAGCCCCGGGAAGTTTGGGGATGAGCAGTTCTTC. The chain is built from TRBV10-3 and TRBJ2-1; D may match TRBD1 or TRBD2 (5 bases each). V was shortened by 6 bases and J by 8 bases, with 26 bases between the two germline ends. The CDR3 has 17 amino acids. Germline loops: CDR1 ENHRY, CDR2 SYGVKD.

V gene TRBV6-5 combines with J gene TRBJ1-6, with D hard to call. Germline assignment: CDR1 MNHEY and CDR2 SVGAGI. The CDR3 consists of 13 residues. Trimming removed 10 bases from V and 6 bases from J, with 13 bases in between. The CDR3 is CATRSGTNSPLHF. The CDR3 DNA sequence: TGTGCCACCCGGTCGGGAACTAATTCACCCCTCCACTTT.

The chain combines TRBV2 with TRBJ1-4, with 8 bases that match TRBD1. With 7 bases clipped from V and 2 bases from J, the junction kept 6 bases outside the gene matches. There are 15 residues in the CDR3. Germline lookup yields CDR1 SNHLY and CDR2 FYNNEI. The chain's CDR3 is CASIIRQGTNEKLFF. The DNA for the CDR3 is TGTGCCAGCATCATTCGACAGGGGACTAATGAAAAACTGTTTTTT.

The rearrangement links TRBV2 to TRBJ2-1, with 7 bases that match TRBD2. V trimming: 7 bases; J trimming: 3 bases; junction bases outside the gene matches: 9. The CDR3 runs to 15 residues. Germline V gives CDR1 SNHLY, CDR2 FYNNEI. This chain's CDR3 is CASNAGTTNYNEQFF. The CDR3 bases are TGTGCCAGCAACGCCGGGACTACGAACTACAATGAGCAGTTCTTC.

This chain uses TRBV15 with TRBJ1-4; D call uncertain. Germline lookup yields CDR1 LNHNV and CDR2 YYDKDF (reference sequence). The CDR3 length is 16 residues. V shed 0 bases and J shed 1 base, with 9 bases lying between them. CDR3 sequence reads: CATSRDGGLTNEKLFF. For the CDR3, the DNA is TGTGCCACCAGCAGAGATGGAGGATTAACTAATGAAAAACTGTTTTTT.

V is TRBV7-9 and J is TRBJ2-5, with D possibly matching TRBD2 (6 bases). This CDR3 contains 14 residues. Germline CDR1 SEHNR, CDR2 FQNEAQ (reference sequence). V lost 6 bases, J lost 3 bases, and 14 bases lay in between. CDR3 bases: TGTGCCAGCAGTCCGGTCTGGGAGGAAGAGACCCAGTACTTC. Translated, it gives CASSPVWEEETQYF.

DNA of the CDR3: TGTGCCAGCAGCTTATCGAGGGCGCCCCAACCCCAGCATTTT. Its translation is CASSLSRAPQPQHF. This chain uses TRBV11-2 with TRBJ1-5; D is uncertain. CDR3 length equals 14 residues. V lost 2 bases to trimming and J lost 10 bases, with 15 bases between them. Germline V CDR1 and CDR2: SGHAT, FQNNGV.

The CDR3 DNA follows: TGTGCCAGCAGCCTCCTCAGGGGACAGGGGTCCGGGGAGCTGTTTTTT. Translated: CASSLLRGQGSGELFF. The chain is built from TRBV7-6 and TRBJ2-2, with 10 bases lining up with TRBD1. The CDR3 has 16 amino acids. V gave up 5 bases and J gave up 6 bases; unmatched junction bases: 9. The germline V gene has CDR1 SGHVS and CDR2 FNYEAQ.

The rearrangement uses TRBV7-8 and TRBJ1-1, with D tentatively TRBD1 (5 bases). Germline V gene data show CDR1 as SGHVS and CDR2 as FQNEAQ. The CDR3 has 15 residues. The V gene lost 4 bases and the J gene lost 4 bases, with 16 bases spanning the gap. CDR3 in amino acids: CASSWGPSGSTEAFF. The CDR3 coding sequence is TGTGCCAGCAGCTGGGGCCCCTCGGGGTCCACTGAAGCTTTCTTT.

The CDR3 region has the DNA TGTGCCAGCAGTGCGCCGCGGGACTCTGGGGCCAACGTCCTGACTTTC. Translating gives CASSAPRDSGANVLTF. The genes are TRBV28 and TRBJ2-6, with D possibly TRBD2 on 6 matching bases. V was pared by 5 bases and J by 0 bases, with 11 bases between. CDR3 size: 16 residues. The germline V gene has CDR1 MDHEN and CDR2 SYDVKM.

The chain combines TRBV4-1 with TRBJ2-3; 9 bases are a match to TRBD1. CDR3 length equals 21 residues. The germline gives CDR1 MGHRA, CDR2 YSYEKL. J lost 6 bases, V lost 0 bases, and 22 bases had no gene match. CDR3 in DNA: TGCGCCAGCAGCCAAGAATCGAGGGACAGGGTTAGCCCGGACGAAGCGGATACGCAGTATTTT. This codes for CASSQESRDRVSPDEADTQYF.

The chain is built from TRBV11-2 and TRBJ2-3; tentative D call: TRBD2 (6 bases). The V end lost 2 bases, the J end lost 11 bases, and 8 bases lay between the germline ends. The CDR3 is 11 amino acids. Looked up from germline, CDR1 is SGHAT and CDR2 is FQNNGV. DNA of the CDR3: TGTGCCAGCAGCTTACGGGAGTTGCAGTATTTT. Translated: CASSLRELQYF.